These 32 T cell receptor beta chains originate from one sample sequenced in a study of blood T cells in healthy people across ages. The authors ran a second PCR of 7 to 11 cycles using a sample-barcoded 5' primer and a J-beta primer mix. TCRdb re-derived calls from the 5' RACE reads in MiXCR, one entry per CDR3 protein. The sample comprises over 1,300,000 distinct CDR3 sequences, 55% to 75% of which are singletons, and roughly 7% rests with the top ten. The sequenced sample consisted of blood. These receptors all come from a man aged 18-30 years in good health.

The chain employs TRBV12-3 or TRBV12-4 and TRBJ2-6; D tentatively reads TRBD1 or TRBD2 (6 bases each). The CDR3 runs to 17 residues. With 3 bases removed from V and 0 bases from J, the gap between germline ends came to 12 bases. CDR3 sequence reads: CASSFEGGSSGANVLTF. The CDR3 DNA reads as TGTGCCAGCAGTTTTGAGGGGGGTAGCTCTGGGGCCAACGTCCTGACTTTC.

In its sample, this clonotype was seen a few times. This chain uses TRBV20-1 with TRBJ2-3; weak D call: TRBD2 (6 bases). The CDR3 has 15 amino acids. V was cut by 0 bases and J by 5 bases, with 15 bases left in between. CDR1 and CDR2 (germline): DFQATT, SNEGSKA (reference sequence). As DNA, the CDR3 is TGCAGTGCTAGAGATCCGGGAGTAGTTGGAGATACGCAGTATTTT. Its protein is CSARDPGVVGDTQYF.

The chain has TRBV7-9 and TRBJ2-5; D call uncertain. The V end was cut by 5 bases, the J end by 4 bases, with 8 bases between. The CDR3 is made up of 12 amino acids. Germline CDR1 and CDR2: SEHNR and FQNEAQ (reference sequence). CDR3 DNA sequence: TGTGCCAGCAGCCAGTACCGAGAGACCCAGTACTTC. Translated: CASSQYRETQYF.

The rearrangement links TRBV7-9 to TRBJ1-6, with D hard to call. The length of the CDR3 is 12 residues. CDR1 SEHNR and CDR2 FQNEAQ come from the germline V gene (reference sequence). The DNA for the CDR3 is TGTGTAGTGGGCAGAGATAATTCACCCCTCCACTTT. It specifies CVVGRDNSPLHF.

V usage is TRBV20-1 and J usage is TRBJ2-7; D uncertain. This CDR3 spans 17 amino acids. Per germline, CDR1 DFQATT and CDR2 SNEGSKA (reference sequence). V shed 1 base and J shed 6 bases, with 25 bases lying between them. CDR3 nucleotides: TGCAGTGCTAGAGGCGCTCGGAAGTACCGGTCGTCTGCCGAGCAGTACTTC. This gives the protein CSARGARKYRSSAEQYF.

The V and J genes are TRBV20-1 and TRBJ1-4; unclear D gene. This CDR3 comprises 12 residues. Trimming removed 4 bases at V and 5 bases at J, with 8 bases between. Germline CDR1 is DFQATT and CDR2 is SNEGSKA (reference sequence). CDR3 DNA: TGCAGTGCTACCAGTGCCAATGAAAAACTGTTTTTT. Protein product: CSATSANEKLFF.

This chain joins TRBV6-1 and TRBJ1-1; D is undetermined. Trimming removed 7 bases from V and 6 bases from J, with 12 bases in between. Germline values: CDR1 MNHNS, CDR2 SASEGT. The CDR3 has 12 amino acids. The CDR3 bases are TGTGCCAGCACCCTACCCGGGGCTGAAGCTTTCTTT. As protein: CASTLPGAEAFF.

J is TRBJ2-7 and V is TRBV27; 7 nucleotides agree with TRBD2. Trimming at V came to 4 bases and at J to 3 bases, leaving 9 bases not matched to a gene. Germline V gene data show CDR1 as MNHEY and CDR2 as SMNVEV (reference sequence). This CDR3 comprises 15 residues. This CDR3 is CASSSGGGGLYEQYF. CDR3 sequence (DNA): TGTGCCAGCAGTTCGGGTGGCGGGGGTCTCTACGAGCAGTACTTC.

V usage is TRBV7-9 and J usage is TRBJ1-1; D unresolved. Germline CDR1 reads SEHNR; CDR2 reads FQNEAQ (reference sequence). V lost 5 bases to trimming and J lost 1 base, with 8 bases between them. This CDR3 is built from 13 residues. As DNA, the CDR3 is TGTGCCAGCAGCGCGATACGGAACACTGAAGCTTTCTTT. Translating gives CASSAIRNTEAFF.

The V and J genes are TRBV2 and TRBJ1-1; no firm D call. CDR3 length equals 12 residues. Trimming cost V 8 bases and J 2 bases, with 9 bases left between them. Germline lookup yields CDR1 SNHLY and CDR2 FYNNEI. Written as DNA, the CDR3 is TGTGCCAGCGGCGACCTAAACACTGAAGCTTTCTTT. It is translated as CASGDLNTEAFF.

This chain joins TRBV4-1 and TRBJ2-1; D is possibly TRBD2 (6 bases). Germline loops: CDR1 MGHRA, CDR2 YSYEKL. The CDR3 is 15 residues long. Trimming took 0 bases from V and 8 from J, leaving 14 bases between them. The CDR3 region is CASSQEGTGEDEQFF. The DNA for the CDR3 is TGCGCCAGCAGCCAAGAGGGAACGGGAGAAGATGAGCAGTTCTTC.

This clonotype was detected only once. The chain links TRBV10-1 to TRBJ1-2, with D hard to call. The CDR3 length is 16 residues. Trimming took off 2 bases at V and 13 bases at J, with 26 bases between the two ends. Germline CDR1 WNHNN, CDR2 SYGVQD (reference sequence). The CDR3 sequence: CASSEQKAAGYYGRTF. CDR3 nucleotide sequence: TGCGCCAGCAGTGAGCAAAAAGCGGCGGGGTACTATGGCCGCACCTTC.

This chain joins TRBV7-2 and TRBJ2-5; 10 bases fit TRBD2. With V trimmed by 6 bases and J by 2 bases, 12 bases remained unmatched. Germline V gives CDR1 SGHTA, CDR2 FQGNSA. The CDR3 has 17 residues. The CDR3 DNA is TGTGCCAGCAGGCGAAGCGGGGGGGCAGGGGTACAAGAGACCCAGTACTTC. Its protein product is CASRRSGGAGVQETQYF.

In its sample, this clonotype was seen a few times. The chain has TRBV7-9 and TRBJ1-1; D uncertain. The CDR3 totals 15 residues. V lost 4 bases, J lost 2 bases, and 14 bases lay in between. Germline V lookup: CDR1 SEHNR, CDR2 FQNEAQ (reference sequence). CDR3: CASSSTITVNTEAFF. DNA for the CDR3: TGTGCCAGCAGCTCCACGATAACAGTAAACACTGAAGCTTTCTTT.

In this sample, this clonotype turned up a few times. The CDR3, as DNA: TGTGCCAGCAGCTACGGGACTCCAAATCAGCCCCAGCATTTT. Translation: CASSYGTPNQPQHF. The chain is built from TRBV5-6 and TRBJ1-5; possible D gene TRBD1, 5 bases. CDR3 size: 14 residues. Germline CDR1 reads SGHDT; CDR2 reads YYEEEE. The V gene lost 3 bases and the J gene lost 4 bases, with 11 bases spanning the gap. Full variable domain (outside the CDR3, taken from reference TRBV5-6 and TRBJ1-5): DAGVTQSPTHLIKTRGQQVTLRCSPKSGHDTVSWYQQALGQGPQFIFQYYEEEERQRGNFPDRFSGHQFPNYSSELNVNALLLGDSALYLCASSYGTPNQPQHFGDGTRLSIL.

This sequence joins TRBV29-1 and TRBJ2-1; D tentatively reads TRBD1 or TRBD2 (5 bases each). The J call may be faulty, since TRBJ2-7 better matches the DNA end. CDR3 length: 13 amino acids. From germline, CDR1 is SQVTM and CDR2 ANQGSEA. The CDR3, as DNA: TGCAGCGTTGATGGGGCTAGCTACAATGAGCAGTACTTC. This gives the protein CSVDGASYNEQYF.

With regard to this clonotype: Mismatch with germline at one junction end may stem from a read error. CDR3 DNA sequence: TGTGCCAGCAGCTTGGGGAACTCTGGCTACACCTTC. Protein sequence: CASSLGNSGYTF. The chain is built from TRBV11-2 and TRBJ1-2; D unclear. CDR3 size: 12 residues. Germline V gene sequence: CDR1 SGHAT, CDR2 FQNNGV.

V gene TRBV4-2 combines with J gene TRBJ2-1; 9 bases map to TRBD2. The germline V gene encodes CDR1 LGHNA and CDR2 YNFKEQ. The CDR3 consists of 15 residues. Trimming took 0 bases from V and 6 from J; bases not matched to a gene: 3. The DNA of the CDR3 is TGTGCCAGCAGCCAAGAGCAGCGGGAGGCCAATGAGCAGTTCTTC. Protein: CASSQEQREANEQFF.

This clonotype was recorded many times. The chain uses TRBV27 and TRBJ1-2; 11 bases align to TRBD1. Germline values: CDR1 MNHEY, CDR2 SMNVEV (reference sequence). Trimming removed 2 bases from V and 5 bases from J; junction bases left unmatched: 1. The CDR3 covers 14 residues. CDR3 in amino acids: CASSLRDRGYGYTF. The DNA of the CDR3 is TGTGCCAGCAGTTTAAGGGACAGGGGGTATGGCTACACCTTC.

The chain carries TRBV7-2 and TRBJ1-2, with D tentatively TRBD1 (5 bases). The CDR3 is 15 residues long. Germline CDR1 and CDR2: SGHTA and FQGNSA. Trimming took 5 bases from V and 6 from J, leaving 19 bases between them. Here the CDR3 DNA reads TGTGCCAGCAGCCCAACCTCCGGGGGATCAGATGGCTACACCTTC. This translates into CASSPTSGGSDGYTF. The whole variable domain, filled in from reference TRBV7-2 and TRBJ1-2, reads GAGVSQSPSNKVTEKGKDVELRCDPISGHTALYWYRQSLGQGLEFLIYFQGNSAPDKSGLPSDRFSAERTGGSVSTLTIQRTQQEDSAVYLCASSPTSGGSDGYTFGSGTRLTVV.

The table lists this clonotype with a few counts. The chain joins TRBV4-3 to TRBJ1-2; no clear D. Germline lookup yields CDR1 LGHNA and CDR2 YSLEER. V was trimmed by 0 bases and J by 1 base, leaving 6 bases between them. The CDR3 is 14 amino acids. CDR3 bases: TGCGCCAGCAGCCAAGAACGGGGTAACTATGGCTACACCTTC. Translating it yields CASSQERGNYGYTF.

This chain connects TRBV5-1 to TRBJ2-1; tentative D call: TRBD1 (6 bases). Germline CDR1 reads SGHRS; CDR2 reads YFSETQ. V shed 3 bases and J shed 7 bases, with 17 bases lying between them. The CDR3 sequence is 15 residues long. CDR3 nucleotides: TGCGCCAGCAGCTCAACCAAGGGGGAGAGGAATGAGCAGTTCTTC. Translating it yields CASSSTKGERNEQFF. Supplemented by reference TRBV5-1 and TRBJ2-1, the full variable domain reads KAGVTQTPRYLIKTRGQQVTLSCSPISGHRSVSWYQQTPGQGLQFLFEYFSETQRNKGNFPGRFSGRQFSNSRSEMNVSTLELGDSALYLCASSSTKGERNEQFFGPGTRLTVL.

This clonotype was picked up a small number of times. The rearrangement joins TRBV12-3 or TRBV12-4 to TRBJ1-1; a possible D gene is TRBD1 (5 bases). Trimming left V 4 bases short and J 7 bases short, with 10 bases between. The CDR3 runs 12 residues. CDR3 in amino acids: CASSYQGIEAFF. Written as DNA, the CDR3 is TGTGCCAGCAGTTATCAGGGAATTGAAGCTTTCTTT.

This clonotype showed up just a few times. This chain joins TRBV6-6 and TRBJ1-1, with D perhaps TRBD1 (5 bases). CDR3 length equals 14 residues. CDR1 and CDR2 (germline): MNHNY, SVGAGI (reference sequence). V lost 2 bases to trimming and J lost 2 bases, with 9 bases between them. Written as DNA, the CDR3 is TGTGCCAGCAGTTACGCAGGGCAAAACACTGAAGCTTTCTTT. This encodes CASSYAGQNTEAFF.

The chain is built from TRBV6-2 or TRBV6-3 and TRBJ2-2, with a tentative D call TRBD1 (6 bases). The germline V gene encodes CDR1 MNHEY and CDR2 SVGEGT. Trimming took off 4 bases at V and 5 bases at J, with 11 bases between the two ends. The CDR3 is 14 amino acids. In nucleotides, the CDR3 is TGTGCCAGCAGTTGGACAGACAGAACCGGGGAGCTGTTTTTT. Translating gives CASSWTDRTGELFF.

The rearrangement links TRBV6-1 to TRBJ2-1, with a possible D match to TRBD2 (6 bases). The CDR3 spans 14 residues. CDR1 and CDR2 from the germline V gene are MNHNS and SASEGT. V lost 4 bases and J 3 bases, leaving 10 bases between the germline ends. The DNA for the CDR3 is TGTGCCAGCAGTGTGGCGGGGCACTACAATGAGCAGTTCTTC. Protein product: CASSVAGHYNEQFF.

This clonotype was observed once. This sequence joins TRBV20-1 and TRBJ1-2; D is perhaps TRBD1 (6 bases). This CDR3 contains 11 residues. Germline CDR1 and CDR2: DFQATT and SNEGSKA (reference sequence). The V gene lost 5 bases and the J gene lost 4 bases, with 8 bases spanning the gap. CDR3 coding DNA: TGCAGTGCTGAACAGGGCTATGGCTACACCTTC. Translated: CSAEQGYGYTF.

The chain carries TRBV12-3 or TRBV12-4 and TRBJ2-1; the D is unclear. The V and J ends lost 8 bases and 5 bases respectively, with 16 bases between them. The CDR3 totals 14 residues. DNA of the CDR3: TGTGCCAGCCGCTCTGGGGATGGGAACAATGAGCAGTTCTTC. Translating it yields CASRSGDGNNEQFF.

This clonotype was seen a handful of times. The chain has TRBV7-2 and TRBJ2-7; 7 bases match TRBD2. Germline CDR1 SGHTA, CDR2 FQGNSA. The trim removed 5 bases at V and 2 bases at J, leaving 9 bases unmatched. The length of the CDR3 is 15 residues. CDR3 loop: CASSPISGVTYEQYF. The CDR3 DNA sequence: TGTGCCAGCAGCCCTATCAGCGGGGTTACCTACGAGCAGTACTTC.

The rearrangement links TRBV7-2 to TRBJ2-7; D is perhaps TRBD2 (5 bases). Deletions cut 0 bases from V and 4 bases from J, with 13 bases between. The CDR3 is 15 residues long. Germline V gene sequence: CDR1 SGHTA, CDR2 FQGNSA. The CDR3 region is CASSLARVYLYEQYF. CDR3 bases: TGTGCCAGCAGCTTAGCGCGGGTCTACTTATACGAGCAGTACTTC.

This chain links TRBV7-9 with TRBJ2-1, with D uncertain. CDR1 is SEHNR, CDR2 FQNEAQ, per germline (reference sequence). V lost 5 bases, J lost 8 bases, and 10 bases lay in between. CDR3 length: 12 amino acids. CDR3 in DNA: TGTGCCAGCAGCCCCCCGCGCCATGAGCAGTTCTTC. Encoded protein: CASSPPRHEQFF.

V and J are TRBV14 and TRBJ2-3, with D perhaps matching TRBD1 or TRBD2 (5 bases each). V was shortened by 3 bases and J by 0 bases, with 10 bases between the two germline ends. The CDR3 extends over 15 amino acids. Looked up from germline, CDR1 is SGHDN and CDR2 is FVKESK. CDR3 residues: CASSQGVQSTDTQYF. DNA for the CDR3: TGTGCCAGCAGCCAGGGGGTCCAAAGCACAGATACGCAGTATTTT.